These 24 T cell receptor beta chains came from one sample sequenced in a study of T cell changes during pregnancy in multiple sclerosis. The data were produced by immunoSEQ multiplex PCR, yet TCRdb's version contains in-frame clones alone and is incomplete. In the table there are 95,000 to 110,000 clones, approximately 90% of which are singletons. Sequencing used peripheral blood, obtained in the third trimester of pregnancy. The receptors come from a female donor in good health, enrolled as a control in a pregnancy study.

Only one count was recorded for this clone. The J gene is TRBJ1-2, the V gene TRBV6-4, with TRBD1 identical over 8 bases. V shed 2 bases, J shed 8 bases, and the junction held 10 bases outside the gene matches. Germline CDR1 reads MRHNA; CDR2 reads SNTAGT. This CDR3 spans 15 amino acids. CDR3 amino acids: CASSDGLGQGGGYTF. CDR3 DNA sequence: TGTGCCAGCAGTGACGGCCTCGGACAGGGAGGAGGCTACACCTTC.

Here the CDR3 reads CASSPIATGTETQYF. CDR3 sequence (DNA): TGTGCCAGCTCACCGATTGCGACGGGTACGGAGACCCAGTACTTC. The chain couples TRBV18 to TRBJ2-5, with no clear D. V dropped 3 bases and J dropped 5 bases, with 16 bases sitting between them. This CDR3 region has 15 residues. Looked up from germline, CDR1 is KGHSH and CDR2 is LQKENI.

V usage is TRBV7-8 and J usage is TRBJ1-4, with D tentatively TRBD1 (6 bases). V was clipped by 5 bases and J by 8 bases, with 21 bases between them. CDR3 size: 16 residues. The V gene's germline CDR1 is SGHVS and CDR2 FQNEAQ. The DNA of the CDR3 is TGTGCCAGCAGCCCCCGGGCGGGGGGCATTGGGGAAAAACTGTTTTTT. Translated, it gives CASSPRAGGIGEKLFF.

The V gene is TRBV9, the J gene TRBJ2-1; 10 bases agree with TRBD2. With V trimmed by 1 base and J by 3 bases, 1 base remained unmatched. The germline V gene has CDR1 SGDLS and CDR2 YYNGEE. The CDR3 runs 15 residues. CDR3 sequence: CASSVSGGVYNEQFF. CDR3 DNA sequence: TGTGCCAGCAGCGTAAGCGGGGGGGTCTACAATGAGCAGTTCTTC.

The chain links TRBV11-3 to TRBJ2-1; weak D call: TRBD1 (6 bases). The germline V and J ends were trimmed by 5 bases and 9 bases, with 11 bases remaining between them. The CDR3 contains 12 residues. Germline-derived CDR1 and CDR2 are SGHNT and YENEEA. The CDR3 reads CASSKDSPEQFF. CDR3 nucleotide sequence: TGTGCCAGCAGCAAGGACAGTCCTGAGCAGTTCTTC.

The rearrangement links TRBV30 to TRBJ2-1; D might be TRBD2 (5 bases). The CDR3 is 14 amino acids. With 1 base removed from V and 2 bases from J, the gap between germline ends came to 9 bases. Germline lookup yields CDR1 GTSNPN and CDR2 SVGIG (reference sequence). Here the CDR3 reads CAWSGLSPYNEQFF. CDR3 nucleotides: TGTGCCTGGAGTGGACTATCCCCCTACAATGAGCAGTTCTTC.

The chain joins TRBV5-4 to TRBJ2-3, with 12 bases matching TRBD2. The CDR3 consists of 18 residues. Germline V gene lookup returns CDR1 SGHNT and CDR2 YYREEE (reference sequence). The V gene end was trimmed by 4 bases and the J gene end by 3 bases; junction bases not matched to a gene: 12. CDR3 in DNA: TGTGCCAGCAGCCCCGCTCCTGATACTAGCGGGGGGACAGATACGCAGTATTTT. Translated: CASSPAPDTSGGTDTQYF.

This chain links TRBV10-3 with TRBJ1-4, with 10 bases matching TRBD1. The CDR3 runs to 14 residues. V lost 6 bases, J lost 5 bases, and 3 bases stayed unmatched. Germline V gene lookup returns CDR1 ENHRY and CDR2 SYGVKD. The CDR3 here is CAIRPGQGNEKLFF. CDR3 DNA: TGTGCCATCAGGCCGGGACAGGGGAATGAAAAACTGTTTTTT.

The chain employs TRBV7-6 and TRBJ1-1; D is uncertain. The CDR3 sequence is 13 residues long. V gave up 7 bases and J gave up 1 base, with 10 bases separating them. CDR1 and CDR2 from the germline V gene are SGHVS and FNYEAQ. As DNA, the CDR3 is TGTGCCAGCACCCTGTGGAGGAACACTGAAGCTTTCTTT. Its protein product is CASTLWRNTEAFF. Supplemented by reference TRBV7-6 and TRBJ1-1, the full variable domain reads GAGVSQSPRYKVTKRGQDVALRCDPISGHVSLYWYRQALGQGPEFLTYFNYEAQQDKSGLPNDRFSAERPEGSISTLTIQRTEQRDSAMYRCASTLWRNTEAFFGQGTRLTVV.

The chain joins TRBV5-8 to TRBJ1-5, with D tentatively TRBD1 (5 bases). V shed 2 bases and J shed 7 bases, with 22 bases lying between them. The CDR3 is 17 residues long. The germline V gene has CDR1 SGHTS and CDR2 YDEGEE. CDR3 nucleotide sequence: TGTGCCAGCAGCTTCTCCAGGGAAATATTTGCGCGGCAGCCCCAGCATTTT. This codes for CASSFSREIFARQPQHF.

V gene TRBV4-3 combines with J gene TRBJ1-1; no firm D call. Germline V gives CDR1 LGHNA, CDR2 YSLEER. The CDR3 loop spans 14 amino acids. Trimming pared 4 bases from V and 1 base from J, leaving 10 bases between. The CDR3 here is CASSLGLTNTEAFF. CDR3 bases: TGCGCCAGCAGCCTTGGACTGACGAACACTGAAGCTTTCTTT.

The CDR3 sequence: CSVEVGQGTGELFF. CDR3 DNA sequence: TGCAGCGTTGAGGTGGGACAGGGCACCGGGGAGCTGTTTTTT. The chain links TRBV29-1 to TRBJ2-2, with TRBD1 identical over 9 bases. Trimming removed 3 bases from V and 4 bases from J; junction bases left unmatched: 3. Germline V gives CDR1 SQVTM, CDR2 ANQGSEA. The length of the CDR3 is 14 residues.

The rearrangement joins TRBV7-9 to TRBJ1-1; weak D call: TRBD1 (6 bases). Trimming shortened V by 8 bases and J by 3 bases, and 13 bases separated the two germline ends. The germline CDR1 and CDR2 sequences are SEHNR and FQNEAQ (reference sequence). The length of the CDR3 is 13 residues. CDR3 amino acids: CASSHRVDTEAFF. CDR3 DNA: TGTGCCAGCTCACACAGGGTCGACACTGAAGCTTTCTTT. Drawing the rest from reference TRBV7-9 and TRBJ1-1, the complete variable domain is DTGVSQNPRHKITKRGQNVTFRCDPISEHNRLYWYRQTLGQGPEFLTYFQNEAQLEKSRLLSDRFSAERPKGSFSTLEIQRTEQGDSAMYLCASSHRVDTEAFFGQGTRLTVV.

V gene TRBV5-1 combines with J gene TRBJ2-5, with D tentatively TRBD2 (6 bases). CDR1 SGHRS and CDR2 YFSETQ come from the germline V gene. This CDR3 contains 13 residues. Deletions cut 1 base from V and 4 bases from J, with 8 bases between. The CDR3 protein is CASSLRTIETQYF. The CDR3 DNA reads TGCGCCAGCAGCTTGCGGACTATAGAGACCCAGTACTTC.

The chain employs TRBV9 and TRBJ2-3; D not resolved. The CDR3 loop spans 15 amino acids. CDR1 and CDR2 (germline): SGDLS, YYNGEE. The V end lost 4 bases, the J end lost 2 bases, and 14 bases lay between the germline ends. The CDR3 loop reads CASSLSGTFTDTQYF. The CDR3 DNA reads as TGTGCCAGCAGCCTCTCCGGTACCTTCACAGATACGCAGTATTTT.

This chain uses TRBV7-2 with TRBJ2-7; weak D call: TRBD1 (6 bases). V was cut by 5 bases and J by 2 bases, with 13 bases left in between. This CDR3 has 14 residues. From germline, CDR1 is SGHTA and CDR2 FQGNSA. CDR3 residues: CASSQGSTAYEQYF. DNA of the CDR3: TGTGCCAGCAGCCAGGGGTCCACGGCCTACGAGCAGTACTTC.

A few counts support this clone. The chain has TRBV5-4 and TRBJ1-2; 7 positions match TRBD1. The CDR3 extends over 13 amino acids. With 4 bases clipped from V and 6 bases from J, the junction kept 6 bases outside the gene matches. Germline assignment: CDR1 SGHNT and CDR2 YYREEE (reference sequence). DNA of the CDR3: TGTGCCAGCAGCCTCCGGGACAGAGATGGCTACACCTTC. It encodes CASSLRDRDGYTF.

This chain joins TRBV6-1 and TRBJ1-3; D is possibly TRBD1 (5 bases). The CDR3 has 13 residues. The V gene lost 8 bases and the J gene lost 1 base, with 9 bases spanning the gap. In germline, CDR1 is MNHNS, CDR2 SASEGT. DNA of the CDR3: TGTGCCAGCCCGCAGGGATCTGGAAACACCATATATTTT. It codes for CASPQGSGNTIYF.

This clone showed up just a few times. The chain recombines TRBV14 with TRBJ1-1; 9 bases line up with TRBD1. V trimming: 4 bases; J trimming: 1 base; junction bases outside the gene matches: 10. This CDR3 spans 17 amino acids. CDR1 and CDR2 from the germline V gene are SGHDN and FVKESK. The CDR3 nucleotides read TGTGCCAGCAGCCCAGTCCCGGGACAGGGTCCGAACACTGAAGCTTTCTTT. It specifies CASSPVPGQGPNTEAFF.

The chain has TRBV10-1 and TRBJ1-5; D gene uncertain. The CDR3 totals 17 residues. The germline V gene has CDR1 WNHNN and CDR2 SYGVQD (reference sequence). V lost 0 bases and J lost 0, with 12 bases in between. This chain's CDR3 is CASSESMRNYSNQPQHF. The CDR3 DNA is TGCGCCAGCAGTGAGTCAATGAGGAATTATAGCAATCAGCCCCAGCATTTT.

The genes are TRBV7-2 and TRBJ2-5; 7 nucleotides align to TRBD2. V was pared by 2 bases and J by 5 bases, with 11 bases of the junction left unmatched. The germline CDR1 and CDR2 sequences are SGHTA and FQGNSA. The CDR3 has 16 amino acids. For the CDR3, the DNA is TGTGCCAGCAGCTTAATCGGTACGGGGGGTGGCGAGACCCAGTACTTC. It translates to CASSLIGTGGGETQYF.

This chain uses TRBV5-1 with TRBJ1-1; D call uncertain. The germline V gene encodes CDR1 SGHRS and CDR2 YFSETQ. Trimming left V 2 bases short and J 0 bases short, with 14 bases between. This CDR3 is built from 16 residues. The CDR3 nucleotides read TGCGCCAGCAGCTTTGGAGGGTCGCGAGTGAACACTGAAGCTTTCTTT. This sequence encodes CASSFGGSRVNTEAFF. Drawing the rest from reference TRBV5-1 and TRBJ1-1, the complete variable domain is KAGVTQTPRYLIKTRGQQVTLSCSPISGHRSVSWYQQTPGQGLQFLFEYFSETQRNKGNFPGRFSGRQFSNSRSEMNVSTLELGDSALYLCASSFGGSRVNTEAFFGQGTRLTVV.

This chain connects TRBV30 to TRBJ2-1, with D perhaps TRBD2 (6 bases). The length of the CDR3 is 15 residues. V was clipped by 3 bases and J by 4 bases, with 16 bases between them. Germline assignment: CDR1 GTSNPN and CDR2 SVGIG (reference sequence). The CDR3 loop reads CAWSLLTSRYNEQFF. Here the CDR3 DNA reads TGTGCCTGGAGCCTTTTGACTAGTCGGTACAATGAGCAGTTCTTC. Full variable domain (missing parts from reference TRBV30 and TRBJ2-1): SQTIHQWPATLVQPVGSPLSLECTVEGTSNPNLYWYRQAAGRGLQLLFYSVGIGQISSEVPQNLSASRPQDRQFILSSKKLLLSDSGFYLCAWSLLTSRYNEQFFGPGTRLTVL.

This chain joins TRBV27 and TRBJ1-1, with TRBD1 matching 9 bases. Trimming took 6 bases from V and 4 from J; bases not matched to a gene: 9. The CDR3 is 15 residues long. Germline V lookup: CDR1 MNHEY, CDR2 SMNVEV (reference sequence). The CDR3 DNA follows: TGTGCCAGCAGGAAACTGAGGGACAGGGTCACTGAAGCTTTCTTT. This codes for CASRKLRDRVTEAFF.